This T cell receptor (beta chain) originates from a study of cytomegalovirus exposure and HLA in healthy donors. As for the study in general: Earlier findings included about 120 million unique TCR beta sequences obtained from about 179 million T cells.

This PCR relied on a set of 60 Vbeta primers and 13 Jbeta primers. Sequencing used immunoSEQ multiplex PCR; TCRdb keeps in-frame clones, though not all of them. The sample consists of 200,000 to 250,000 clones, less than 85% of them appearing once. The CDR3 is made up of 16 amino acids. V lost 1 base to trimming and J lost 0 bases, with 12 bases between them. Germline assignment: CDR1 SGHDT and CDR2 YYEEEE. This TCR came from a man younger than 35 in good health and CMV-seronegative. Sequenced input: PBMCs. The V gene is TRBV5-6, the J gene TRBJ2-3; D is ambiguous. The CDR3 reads CASSLFYGTSTDTQYF. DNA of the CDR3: TGTGCCAGCAGCTTGTTTTACGGTACTAGCACAGATACGCAGTATTTT.